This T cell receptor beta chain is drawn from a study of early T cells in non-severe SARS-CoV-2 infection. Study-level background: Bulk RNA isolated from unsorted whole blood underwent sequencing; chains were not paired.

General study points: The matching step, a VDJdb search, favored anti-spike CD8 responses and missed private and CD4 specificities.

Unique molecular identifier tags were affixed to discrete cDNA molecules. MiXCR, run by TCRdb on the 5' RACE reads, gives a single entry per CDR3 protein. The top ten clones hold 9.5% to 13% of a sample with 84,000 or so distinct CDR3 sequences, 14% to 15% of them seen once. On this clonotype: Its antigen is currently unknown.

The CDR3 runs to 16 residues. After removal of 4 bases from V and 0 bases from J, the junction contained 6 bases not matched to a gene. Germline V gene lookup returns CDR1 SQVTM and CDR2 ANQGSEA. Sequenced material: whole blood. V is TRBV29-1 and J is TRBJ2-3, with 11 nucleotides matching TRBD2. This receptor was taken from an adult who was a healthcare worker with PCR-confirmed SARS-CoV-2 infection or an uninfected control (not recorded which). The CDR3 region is CSVGSSGGRSTDTQYF. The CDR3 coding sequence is TGCAGCGTTGGGTCTAGCGGGGGGCGAAGCACAGATACGCAGTATTTT.